The next 18 T cell receptor beta chains were all read from a single sample in a study of Graves' ophthalmopathy and Graves' hyperthyroidism. RNA transcripts provided the template for amplifying TCR beta CDR3 regions. HTBI primers were used in a first-round RT-PCR, which preceded a second-round multiplex PCR. One entry per CDR3 protein, called by TCRdb with MiXCR from the multiplex PCR reads. Of 620,000 or so distinct CDR3 sequences listed, 22% are singletons. Sequencing used peripheral blood. The receptors stem from a woman between 18 and 30 years old with stable Graves' hyperthyroidism. Some clones in this sample may be carry-over from other donors' samples.

The table lists this clonotype with many counts. The chain couples TRBV6-1 to TRBJ1-6; D is ambiguous. The V end was cut by 4 bases, the J end by 7 bases, with 14 bases between. The CDR3 length is 15 residues. Germline CDR1 reads MNHNS; CDR2 reads SASEGT. CDR3 residues: CASSAFRNNNSPLHF. The DNA for the CDR3 is TGTGCCAGCAGTGCCTTTCGGAACAACAATTCACCCCTCCACTTT.

V usage is TRBV6-1 and J usage is TRBJ1-2; D is uncertain. CDR1 MNHNS and CDR2 SASEGT come from the germline V gene. The CDR3 has 13 residues. Trimming pared 10 bases from V and 4 bases from J, leaving 16 bases between. CDR3 bases: TGTGCCACCCTGCCAACGGGGAGCTATGGCTACACCTTC. Protein sequence: CATLPTGSYGYTF.

The table lists this clonotype with many counts. The CDR3 here is CASGLGSGGDLGTQYF. CDR3 nucleotide sequence: TGTGCTAGTGGTTTGGGGAGCGGGGGGGATCTAGGGACCCAGTACTTC. The rearrangement uses TRBV12-5 and TRBJ2-5; 10 nucleotides line up with TRBD2. The CDR3 is 16 residues long. Germline V gene lookup returns CDR1 LGHNT and CDR2 FRNRAP. V was clipped by 1 base and J by 7 bases; unmatched bases: 9.

This clonotype appeared many times. The chain links TRBV19 to TRBJ1-5; TRBD1 agrees at 8 bases. The CDR3 runs 15 residues. From germline, CDR1 is LNHDA and CDR2 SQIVND (reference sequence). The V segment lost 6 bases and the J segment 5 bases; nucleotides outside the gene matches: 9. The CDR3 here is CASRTDRVKYQPQHF. For the CDR3, the DNA is TGTGCCAGTAGGACGGACAGGGTGAAATATCAGCCCCAGCATTTT.

This clonotype was seen many times. The J gene is TRBJ2-7, the V gene TRBV13; TRBD2 aligns across 12 bases. V lost 5 bases to trimming and J lost 2 bases; unmatched junction nucleotides: 4. The CDR3 runs 15 residues. Per the germline V gene, CDR1 is PRHDT and CDR2 is FYEKMQ (reference sequence). The CDR3 is CASSDRLAGAYEQYF. The CDR3 DNA is TGTGCCAGCAGCGATCGACTAGCGGGGGCCTACGAGCAGTACTTC.

The chain is built from TRBV12-3 or TRBV12-4 and TRBJ1-5; D is undetermined. V lost 1 base, J lost 3 bases, and 7 bases lay in between. The CDR3 is 14 amino acids. CDR3 sequence (DNA): TGTGCCAGCAGTTTAGACATTTCCAATCAGCCCCAGCATTTT. Residues: CASSLDISNQPQHF.

This clonotype was counted ten times or more. This chain joins TRBV28 and TRBJ1-2; the D is unclear. CDR1 is MDHEN, CDR2 SYDVKM, per germline. The CDR3 totals 12 residues. With 2 bases removed from V and 8 bases from J, the gap between germline ends came to 9 bases. This CDR3 reads CASSLAEEGYTF. In DNA form, the CDR3 reads TGTGCCAGCAGTTTAGCGGAGGAGGGCTACACCTTC.

This clonotype was picked up many times. The rearrangement links TRBV6-1 to TRBJ2-5; the D gene is possibly TRBD1 (5 bases). V gave up 6 bases and J gave up 6 bases, with 17 bases separating them. The CDR3 is made up of 14 amino acids. Germline values: CDR1 MNHNS, CDR2 SASEGT. The CDR3, as DNA: TGTGCCAGCAGCGAATGGGGCTTGCGGCAGACCCAGTACTTC. The encoded protein is CASSEWGLRQTQYF.

At least ten counts were recorded for this clonotype. The J gene is TRBJ1-2, the V gene TRBV11-1; 8 bases fit TRBD1. Germline assignment: CDR1 SGHAT and CDR2 FQDESV (reference sequence). The ends lost 2 bases at V and 2 bases at J; junction bases unmatched: 4. CDR3 length: 15 residues. CDR3 amino acids: CASSLSRQGNYGYTF. The DNA for the CDR3 is TGTGCCAGCAGCTTATCCCGACAGGGGAACTATGGCTACACCTTC.

This clonotype was seen repeatedly, ten times or more. The rearrangement joins TRBV12-3 or TRBV12-4 to TRBJ2-5; 10 bases map to TRBD2. The junction had 0 bases not matched to a gene; V was cut back by 1 base and J by 1 base. This CDR3 region has 15 residues. This CDR3 is CASSLVAGGQETQYF. The DNA of the CDR3 is TGTGCCAGCAGTTTAGTAGCGGGAGGCCAAGAGACCCAGTACTTC.

The V and J genes are TRBV10-3 and TRBJ2-7, with 12 bases fitting TRBD1. Germline V gene data show CDR1 as ENHRY and CDR2 as SYGVKD. The CDR3 covers 15 residues. Germline trimming cut 4 bases from V and 5 bases from J; bases unmatched to any gene: 6. CDR3 residues: CAISVGTGGFDEQYF. The CDR3 coding sequence is TGTGCCATCAGTGTCGGGACAGGGGGCTTCGACGAGCAGTACTTC.

This clonotype was counted at least ten times. This chain links TRBV12-3 or TRBV12-4 with TRBJ1-1, with D tentatively TRBD1 (5 bases). Trimming took off 7 bases at V and 3 bases at J, with 15 bases between the two ends. This CDR3 has 14 amino acids. The CDR3 nucleotides are TGTGCCAGCACCCTCCAGGGTGGATACACTGAAGCTTTCTTT. Its protein product is CASTLQGGYTEAFF.

For this clonotype: The CDR3 carries no conserved terminal phenylalanine or tryptophan, so it likely arises from a read error. The chain joins TRBV10-3 to TRBJ2-2; D is undetermined. Germline V CDR1 and CDR2: ENHRY, SYGVKD. Trimming shortened V by 10 bases and J by 1 base, and 13 bases separated the two germline ends. This CDR3 is 14 amino acids long. CDR3 bases: TGTGCCACCAAACACCGACGGAACACCGGGGAGCTGTTTTTG. It is translated as CATKHRRNTGELFL.

The gene calls are TRBV28 and TRBJ2-4, with TRBD1 matching over 12 bases. V shed 2 bases and J 1 base; nucleotides not matched to a gene: 9. Germline V lookup: CDR1 MDHEN, CDR2 SYDVKM. The CDR3 sequence is 19 residues long. In nucleotides, the CDR3 is TGTGCCAGCAGTTTAGGGGACAGGGGGCGCAGAATCGCCAAAAACATTCAGTACTTC. Its protein is CASSLGDRGRRIAKNIQYF.

This clonotype was counted at least ten times. The chain employs TRBV6-1 and TRBJ1-2, with D maybe TRBD1 (6 bases). V dropped 5 bases and J dropped 3 bases, with 16 bases sitting between them. The germline V gene encodes CDR1 MNHNS and CDR2 SASEGT. The CDR3 sequence is 15 residues long. The CDR3 DNA sequence: TGTGCCAGCAGTCGTCCTGACAGGCTAGACTATGGCTACACCTTC. It is translated as CASSRPDRLDYGYTF.

This clonotype occurred a few times. J is TRBJ1-1 and V is TRBV19; D gene uncertain. The germline V and J ends were trimmed by 8 bases and 4 bases, with 14 bases remaining between them. CDR3 size: 13 residues. Looked up from germline, CDR1 is LNHDA and CDR2 is SQIVND (reference sequence). CDR3 nucleotides: TGTGCCAGTTCAGTAGGGCGAAGCACTGAAGCTTTCTTT. Encoded protein: CASSVGRSTEAFF.

This rearrangement joins TRBV7-8 to TRBJ2-7, with D tentatively TRBD1 or TRBD2 (7 bases each). There are 14 residues in the CDR3. Germline-derived CDR1 and CDR2 are SGHVS and FQNEAQ. Trimming shortened V by 4 bases and J by 5 bases, and 15 bases separated the two germline ends. In DNA form, the CDR3 reads TGTGCCAGCAGCTGGGGGGGAGGGGGCCACGAGCAGTACTTC. Encoded protein: CASSWGGGGHEQYF.

The chain has TRBV29-1 and TRBJ2-5; tentative D call: TRBD2 (5 bases). V was clipped by 3 bases and J by 2 bases, with 19 bases between them. CDR3 length: 16 residues. The germline V gene has CDR1 SQVTM and CDR2 ANQGSEA. CDR3 sequence reads: CSVDLGRGQDQETQYF. In DNA, the CDR3 is TGCAGCGTTGACCTCGGTAGAGGGCAAGATCAAGAGACCCAGTACTTC.